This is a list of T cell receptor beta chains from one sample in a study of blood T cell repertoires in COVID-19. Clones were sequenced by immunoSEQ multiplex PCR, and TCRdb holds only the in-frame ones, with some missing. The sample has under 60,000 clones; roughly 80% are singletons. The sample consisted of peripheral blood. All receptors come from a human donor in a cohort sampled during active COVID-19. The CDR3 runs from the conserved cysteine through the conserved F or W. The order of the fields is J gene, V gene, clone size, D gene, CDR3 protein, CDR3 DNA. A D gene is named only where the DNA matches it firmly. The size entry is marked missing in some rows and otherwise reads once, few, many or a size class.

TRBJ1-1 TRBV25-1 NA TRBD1 CASSEGRGVMNTEAFF TGTGCCAGCAGTGAAGGCAGGGGGGTGATGAACACTGAAGCTTTCTTT
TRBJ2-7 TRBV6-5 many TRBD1 CASSWDRTYEQYF TGTGCCAGCAGTTGGGACAGAACCTACGAGCAGTACTTC
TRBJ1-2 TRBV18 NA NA CASSRDTLVYGYTF TGTGCCAGCTCACGGGACACTCTGGTCTATGGCTACACCTTC
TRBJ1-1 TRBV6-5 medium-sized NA CASRNLLGNTEAFF TGTGCCAGCAGGAATTTGCTCGGGAACACTGAAGCTTTCTTT
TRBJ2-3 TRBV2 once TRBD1 CASSRQGAIDTQYF TGTGCCAGCAGTCGACAGGGGGCGATAGATACGCAGTATTTT
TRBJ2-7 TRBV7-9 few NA CAVGQWLEQYF TGTGCCGTCGGACAATGGTTAGAGCAGTACTTC
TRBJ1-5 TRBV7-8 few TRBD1 CASSSGQGDVQPQHF TGTGCCAGCAGCTCGGGACAGGGGGACGTTCAGCCCCAGCATTTT
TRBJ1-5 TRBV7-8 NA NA CASSPDRLLNQPQHF TGTGCCAGCAGCCCCGACAGGTTACTCAATCAGCCCCAGCATTTT
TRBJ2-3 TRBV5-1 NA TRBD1 CASSWGTGPSTDTQYF TGCGCCAGCAGCTGGGGGACAGGACCGAGCACAGATACGCAGTATTTT
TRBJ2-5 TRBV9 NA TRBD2 CASSPSLGSGEETQYF TGTGCCAGCAGCCCCTCGTTGGGAAGCGGGGAAGAGACCCAGTACTTC
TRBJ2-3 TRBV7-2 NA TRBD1 CASSSGTGRTDTQYF TGTGCCAGCAGCTCCGGGACAGGTAGAACAGATACGCAGTATTTT
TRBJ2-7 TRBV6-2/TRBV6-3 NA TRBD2 CASTPTSGGYEQYF TGTGCCAGCACCCCCACTAGCGGGGGGTACGAGCAGTACTTC
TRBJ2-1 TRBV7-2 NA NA CASSLEVRNPSKGEQFF TGTGCCAGCAGCTTGGAGGTTCGGAACCCCTCAAAGGGTGAGCAGTTCTTC
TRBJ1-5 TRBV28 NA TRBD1 CASSLITGAYQPQHF TGTGCCAGCAGTTTAATCACAGGGGCATATCAGCCCCAGCATTTT
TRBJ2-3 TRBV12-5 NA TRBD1 CASGLGTGPVDTQYF TGTGCTAGTGGTTTGGGGACAGGGCCCGTAGATACGCAGTATTTT
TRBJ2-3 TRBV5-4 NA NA CASRGPYTDTQYF TGTGCCAGCAGGGGCCCATACACAGATACGCAGTATTTT
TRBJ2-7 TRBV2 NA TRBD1 CASSEVSGGLETYEQYF TGTGCCAGCAGTGAAGTGTCAGGGGGTCTCGAGACCTACGAGCAGTACTTC
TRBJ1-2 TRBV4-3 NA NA CASSQTLTGGYTF TGCGCCAGCAGCCAAACTCTGACAGGTGGCTACACCTTC
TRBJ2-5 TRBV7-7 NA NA CASSLGTVGGETQYF TGTGCCAGCAGCTTAGGGACAGTTGGCGGGGAGACCCAGTACTTC
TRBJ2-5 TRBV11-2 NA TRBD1 CASSLDRGGAGTQYF TGTGCCAGCAGCCTTGACAGGGGTGGAGCAGGGACCCAGTACTTC
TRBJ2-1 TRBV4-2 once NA CASSQEGGAYNEQFF TGTGCCAGCAGCCAAGAAGGGGGAGCCTACAATGAGCAGTTCTTC
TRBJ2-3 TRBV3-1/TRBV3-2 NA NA CASSQDILRGTTDTQYF TGTGCCAGCAGCCAAGATATTCTAAGGGGAACCACAGATACGCAGTATTTT
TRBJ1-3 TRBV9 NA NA CASSVGSASGNTIYF TGTGCCAGCAGCGTAGGCAGCGCCTCTGGAAACACCATATATTTT
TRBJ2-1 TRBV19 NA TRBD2 CASSIGASGGNEQFF TGTGCCAGTAGTATTGGGGCTAGCGGGGGCAATGAGCAGTTCTTC
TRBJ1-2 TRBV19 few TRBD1 CASSVTGATYNGYTF TGTGCCAGTAGCGTAACAGGGGCCACCTATAATGGCTACACCTTC
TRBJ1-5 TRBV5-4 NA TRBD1 CASSPGQGSNQPQHF TGTGCCAGCAGCCCCGGACAGGGGAGCAATCAGCCCCAGCATTTT
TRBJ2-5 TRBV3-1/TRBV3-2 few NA CASSPSEGQETQYF TGTGCCAGCAGCCCGTCCGAGGGCCAAGAGACCCAGTACTTC